This T cell receptor beta chain comes out of a study of blood T cell repertoires in COVID-19. Profiled with immunoSEQ multiplex PCR; TCRdb holds only in-frame clones, not every one. The sample lists some 310,000 clones; under 90% were seen once. Trimming shortened V by 0 bases and J by 8 bases, and 14 bases separated the two germline ends. CDR3 length: 15 residues. CDR1 and CDR2 from the germline V gene are SGHNT and YYREEE (reference sequence). Study members were between about 18 and 95 years old and lived in around 24 US regions. The chain is built from TRBV5-4 and TRBJ1-4, with D possibly matching TRBD1 (6 bases). What was sequenced was PBMCs or T cells enriched from blood (not recorded which). The receptor was isolated from a woman aged 30 to 39 who had recovered from COVID-19. The CDR3: CASSLDQGSEEKLFF. The CDR3 nucleotides read TGTGCCAGCAGCTTGGACCAGGGGTCGGAAGAAAAACTGTTTTTT.